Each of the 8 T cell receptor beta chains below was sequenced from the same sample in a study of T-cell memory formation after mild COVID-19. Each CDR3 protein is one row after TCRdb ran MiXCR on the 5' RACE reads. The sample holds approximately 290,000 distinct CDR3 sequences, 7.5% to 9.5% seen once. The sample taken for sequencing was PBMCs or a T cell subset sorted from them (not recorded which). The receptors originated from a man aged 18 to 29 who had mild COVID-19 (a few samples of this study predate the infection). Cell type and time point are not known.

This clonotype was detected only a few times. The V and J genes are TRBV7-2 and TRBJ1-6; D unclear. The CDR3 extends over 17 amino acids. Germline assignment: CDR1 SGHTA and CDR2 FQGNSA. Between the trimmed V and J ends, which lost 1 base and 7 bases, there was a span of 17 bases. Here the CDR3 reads CASSLEAVGSQNSPLHF. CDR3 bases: TGTGCCAGCAGCTTAGAGGCGGTCGGCAGCCAGAATTCACCCCTCCACTTT.

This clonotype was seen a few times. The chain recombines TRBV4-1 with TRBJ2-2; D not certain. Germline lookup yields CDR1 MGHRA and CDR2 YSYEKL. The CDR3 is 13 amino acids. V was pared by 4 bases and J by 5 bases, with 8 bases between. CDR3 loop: CASSRFGTGELFF. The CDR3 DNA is TGCGCCAGCAGCCGTTTCGGGACCGGGGAGCTGTTTTTT.

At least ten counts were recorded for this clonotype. The CDR3 DNA reads as TGTGCCAGCAGCCCTAGGACAGGGGACGAGCAGTACGTC. Protein: CASSPRTGDEQYV. The rearrangement links TRBV7-2 to TRBJ2-7; TRBD1 matches 9 bases. Trimming took 5 bases from V and 5 from J; bases not matched to a gene: 4. Looked up from germline, CDR1 is SGHTA and CDR2 is FQGNSA. The CDR3 is 13 amino acids.

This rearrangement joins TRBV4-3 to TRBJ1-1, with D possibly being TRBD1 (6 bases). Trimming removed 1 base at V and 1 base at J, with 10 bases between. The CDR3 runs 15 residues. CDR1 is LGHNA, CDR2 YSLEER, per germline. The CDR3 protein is CASSQGTEENTEAFF. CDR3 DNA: TGCGCCAGCAGCCAAGGGACAGAGGAGAACACTGAAGCTTTCTTT.

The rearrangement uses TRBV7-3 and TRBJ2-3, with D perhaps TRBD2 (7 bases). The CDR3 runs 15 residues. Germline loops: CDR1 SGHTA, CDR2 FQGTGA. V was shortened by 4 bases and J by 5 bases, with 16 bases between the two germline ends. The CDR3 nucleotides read TGTGCCAGCAGCTCCCTCTGGGGGGGCATAGATACGCAGTATTTT. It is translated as CASSSLWGGIDTQYF. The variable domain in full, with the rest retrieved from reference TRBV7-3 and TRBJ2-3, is GAGVSQTPSNKVTEKGKYVELRCDPISGHTALYWYRQSLGQGPEFLIYFQGTGAADDSGLPNDRFFAVRPEGSVSTLKIQRTERGDSAVYLCASSSLWGGIDTQYFGPGTRLTVL.

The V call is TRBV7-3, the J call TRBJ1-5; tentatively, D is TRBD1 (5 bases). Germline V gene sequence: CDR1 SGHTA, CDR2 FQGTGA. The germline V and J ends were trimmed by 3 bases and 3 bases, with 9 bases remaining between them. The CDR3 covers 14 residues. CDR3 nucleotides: TGTGCCAGCAGCTTCTCAGGGTCCAATCAGCCCCAGCATTTT. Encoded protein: CASSFSGSNQPQHF.

As DNA, the CDR3 is TGTGCCACCAGTGACCCGGAGAGGGGCGGCTATGGCTACACCTTC. Translated: CATSDPERGGYGYTF. V gene TRBV24-1 combines with J gene TRBJ1-2; possible D gene TRBD1, 5 bases. The V end was cut by 4 bases, the J end by 4 bases, with 15 bases between. Germline CDR1 KGHDR, CDR2 SFDVKD. This CDR3 has 15 amino acids.

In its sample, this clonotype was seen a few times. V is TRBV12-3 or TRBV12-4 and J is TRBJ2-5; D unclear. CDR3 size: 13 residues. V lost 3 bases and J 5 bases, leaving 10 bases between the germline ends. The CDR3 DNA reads TGTGCCAGCAGTTTTCGGGTTTTGGAGACCCAGTACTTC. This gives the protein CASSFRVLETQYF.